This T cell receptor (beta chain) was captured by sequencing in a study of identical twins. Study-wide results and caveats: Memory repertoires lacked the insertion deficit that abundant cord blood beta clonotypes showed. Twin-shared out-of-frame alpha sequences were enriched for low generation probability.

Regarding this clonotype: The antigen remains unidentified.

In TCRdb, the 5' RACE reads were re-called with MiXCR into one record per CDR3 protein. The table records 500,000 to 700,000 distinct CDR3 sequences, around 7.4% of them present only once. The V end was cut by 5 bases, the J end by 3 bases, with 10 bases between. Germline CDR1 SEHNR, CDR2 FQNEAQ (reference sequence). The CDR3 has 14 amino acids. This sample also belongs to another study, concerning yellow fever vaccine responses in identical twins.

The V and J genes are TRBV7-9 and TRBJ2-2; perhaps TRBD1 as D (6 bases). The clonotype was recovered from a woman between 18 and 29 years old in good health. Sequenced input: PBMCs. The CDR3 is CASSPGTYTGELFF. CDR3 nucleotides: TGTGCCAGCAGCCCTGGGACATACACCGGGGAGCTGTTTTTT.